One sample yielded the 24 T cell receptor beta chains listed below, sequenced in a study of PD-1 blockade in classical Hodgkin lymphoma. TCRdb keeps only in-frame clones here, not all; method: immunoSEQ multiplex PCR. The sample consists of over 80,000 clones, more than 90% of them appearing once. All trial patients relapsed after autologous stem cell transplantation. The sample consisted of peripheral blood mononuclear cells (PBMCs), taken at baseline. These receptors all stem from a human donor with classical Hodgkin lymphoma.

This chain links TRBV27 with TRBJ1-1; D gene ambiguous. V was trimmed by 0 bases and J by 2 bases, leaving 10 bases between them. The germline gives CDR1 MNHEY, CDR2 SMNVEV (reference sequence). CDR3 length: 15 residues. CDR3 sequence reads: CASSLSPRANTEAFF. CDR3 DNA sequence: TGTGCCAGCAGTTTATCGCCCCGGGCCAACACTGAAGCTTTCTTT.

This chain joins TRBV5-6 and TRBJ2-7; TRBD1 matches 9 bases. The germline CDR1 and CDR2 sequences are SGHDT and YYEEEE. The CDR3 spans 15 residues. V gave up 4 bases and J gave up 8 bases; unmatched junction bases: 13. The CDR3 DNA reads as TGTGCCAGCAGCCGGGCATGGGACAGGGACCCCCAGCAGTACTTC. It is translated as CASSRAWDRDPQQYF.

This chain connects TRBV11-3 to TRBJ2-7; 7 bases are shared with TRBD1. The junction had 9 bases not matched to a gene; V was cut back by 4 bases and J by 3 bases. The germline CDR1 and CDR2 sequences are SGHNT and YENEEA. CDR3 size: 15 residues. CDR3 sequence (DNA): TGTGCCAGCAGCTCAGGGGCAGGGGGAAACTACGAGCAGTACTTC. It translates to CASSSGAGGNYEQYF.

The rearrangement links TRBV19 to TRBJ2-1; 9 nucleotides match TRBD2. V dropped 1 base and J dropped 3; count of bases not matched to a gene: 1. There are 15 residues in the CDR3. The V gene's germline CDR1 is LNHDA and CDR2 SQIVND (reference sequence). CDR3 sequence reads: CASSIGAGGYNEQFF. The CDR3, as DNA: TGTGCCAGTAGTATAGGAGCGGGAGGCTACAATGAGCAGTTCTTC.

The chain carries TRBV27 and TRBJ2-5; D might be TRBD2 (5 bases). The CDR3 totals 15 residues. The V and J ends lost 2 bases and 5 bases respectively, with 15 bases between them. Germline values: CDR1 MNHEY, CDR2 SMNVEV (reference sequence). CDR3 sequence: CASSLRWEFMETQYF. CDR3 sequence (DNA): TGTGCCAGCAGTTTAAGGTGGGAGTTTATGGAGACCCAGTACTTC.

This clone has only one observation. The chain's CDR3 is CASRADLNTEAFF. In DNA form, the CDR3 reads TGTGCCAGCAGGGCGGATCTGAACACTGAAGCTTTCTTT. This sequence joins TRBV6-5 and TRBJ1-1; D uncertain. This CDR3 contains 13 residues. In germline, CDR1 is MNHEY, CDR2 SVGAGI. Between the trimmed V and J ends, which lost 6 bases and 0 bases, there was a span of 8 bases.

The chain couples TRBV25-1 to TRBJ2-7; no clear D. The CDR3 is 11 amino acids. V lost 5 bases and J 3 bases, leaving 5 bases between the germline ends. CDR1 MGHDK and CDR2 SYGVNS come from the germline V gene. Here the CDR3 DNA reads TGTGCCAGCAGTTTAGGCTACGAGCAGTACTTC. This gives the protein CASSLGYEQYF.

V and J are TRBV18 and TRBJ2-3; D remains unclear. V was trimmed by 3 bases and J by 2 bases, leaving 12 bases between them. The CDR3 covers 15 residues. Germline V gene data show CDR1 as KGHSH and CDR2 as LQKENI. Written as DNA, the CDR3 is TGTGCCAGCTCACCGCTTGGACGGAACACAGATACGCAGTATTTT. Its translation is CASSPLGRNTDTQYF.

V gene TRBV6-1 combines with J gene TRBJ1-3, with a possible D match to TRBD1 (5 bases). CDR1 is MNHNS and CDR2 is SASEGT in the germline V gene. Trimming stripped 7 bases from V and 0 bases from J, with 13 bases between. This CDR3 has 15 residues. The CDR3, as DNA: TGTGCCAGCAACCAAAAGACAGTCTCTGGAAACACCATATATTTT. Protein product: CASNQKTVSGNTIYF.

This clone showed up just once. At the DNA level, this CDR3 is encoded by other sequences in the same sample as well. The J gene is TRBJ1-2, the V gene TRBV25-1; tentatively, D is TRBD1 (6 bases). The CDR3 spans 13 residues. Germline CDR1 reads MGHDK; CDR2 reads SYGVNS. Trimming left V 7 bases short and J 4 bases short, with 13 bases between. The CDR3: CASTYGRGYGYTF. CDR3 DNA: TGTGCCAGCACCTATGGCAGGGGCTATGGCTACACCTTC.

J is TRBJ2-5 and V is TRBV5-1; 11 nucleotides align to TRBD1. Germline V gene sequence: CDR1 SGHRS, CDR2 YFSETQ. Germline trimming cut 3 bases from V and 5 bases from J; bases unmatched to any gene: 9. This CDR3 comprises 16 residues. CDR3 DNA: TGCGCCAGCAGCTCCGGAAGGACAGGGGGCACGGAGACCCAGTACTTC. Translating gives CASSSGRTGGTETQYF.

The CDR3 sequence: CAIASGKGETQYF. The CDR3 nucleotides read TGTGCCATCGCTAGCGGGAAGGGAGAGACCCAGTACTTC. The gene calls are TRBV10-3 and TRBJ2-5; 9 bases fit TRBD2. V gave up 8 bases and J gave up 4 bases; unmatched junction bases: 5. This CDR3 is built from 13 residues. CDR1 and CDR2 (germline): ENHRY, SYGVKD.

V usage is TRBV30 and J usage is TRBJ2-3; D remains unclear. CDR3 length equals 13 residues. V lost 5 bases and J lost 0, with 9 bases in between. Germline assignment: CDR1 GTSNPN and CDR2 SVGIG (reference sequence). The CDR3 spells CAWQSRSTDTQYF. The DNA of the CDR3 is TGTGCCTGGCAAAGCCGAAGCACAGATACGCAGTATTTT.

This chain connects TRBV4-1 to TRBJ1-1, with 8 bases fitting TRBD1. V shed 3 bases and J 0 bases; nucleotides not matched to a gene: 9. CDR3 size: 17 residues. Per germline, CDR1 MGHRA and CDR2 YSYEKL. The CDR3 here is CASSHSRSGGLNTEAFF. Here the CDR3 DNA reads TGCGCCAGCAGCCATTCGCGTTCAGGGGGCCTGAACACTGAAGCTTTCTTT.

The CDR3 region is CASSPGQGAAYSNQPQHF. In DNA, the CDR3 is TGTGCCAGTAGCCCCGGACAGGGGGCGGCCTATAGCAATCAGCCCCAGCATTTT. The V gene is TRBV19, the J gene TRBJ1-5, with 11 bases lining up with TRBD1. Losses at the gene ends were 6 bases for V and 0 bases for J; bases not matched to a gene: 10. The CDR3 totals 18 residues. Per germline, CDR1 LNHDA and CDR2 SQIVND (reference sequence).

The gene calls are TRBV6-6 and TRBJ1-2, with a tentative D call TRBD1 (5 bases). Looked up from germline, CDR1 is MNHNY and CDR2 is SVGAGI (reference sequence). This CDR3 has 14 amino acids. V lost 7 bases to trimming and J lost 6 bases, with 18 bases between them. CDR3 protein: CASIPGGNKDGYTF. The CDR3 DNA is TGTGCCAGCATCCCCGGGGGGAATAAGGATGGCTACACCTTC.

The chain uses TRBV10-3 and TRBJ2-3; 8 positions agree with TRBD1. Germline V CDR1 and CDR2: ENHRY, SYGVKD. The CDR3 is 15 residues long. V lost 6 bases and J lost 2; bases outside the gene matches: 7. The CDR3, as DNA: TGTGCCATCAGGGACAGGGAGCCCTACACAGATACGCAGTATTTT. This codes for CAIRDREPYTDTQYF.

The chain is built from TRBV27 and TRBJ2-1; 8 bases are a match to TRBD1. CDR1 and CDR2 from the germline V gene are MNHEY and SMNVEV (reference sequence). Trimming cost V 5 bases and J 5 bases; bases outside gene matches: 8. The CDR3 runs 15 residues. The CDR3 region has the DNA TGTGCCAGCAGTCGCGGACAGGGAGGAAACAATGAGCAGTTCTTC. Residues: CASSRGQGGNNEQFF.

This clone showed up just once. The chain recombines TRBV19 with TRBJ1-2; no clear D gene. Between the trimmed V and J ends, which lost 4 bases and 7 bases, there was a span of 10 bases. This CDR3 is 12 amino acids long. Germline lookup yields CDR1 LNHDA and CDR2 SQIVND (reference sequence). CDR3 amino acids: CASSTESIGYTF. The CDR3 DNA reads as TGTGCCAGTAGTACCGAGAGCATTGGCTACACCTTC.

This sequence joins TRBV18 and TRBJ2-5, with 9 bases aligning to TRBD1. The CDR3 runs 14 residues. With 6 bases clipped from V and 5 bases from J, the junction kept 7 bases outside the gene matches. Per germline, CDR1 KGHSH and CDR2 LQKENI. This chain's CDR3 is CASSQGQGGETQYF. The CDR3 DNA reads as TGTGCCAGCTCCCAGGGACAGGGAGGTGAGACCCAGTACTTC.

The chain employs TRBV4-1 and TRBJ2-7; no clear D gene. The germline CDR1 and CDR2 sequences are MGHRA and YSYEKL. V was pared by 8 bases and J by 0 bases, with 11 bases between. The CDR3 has 13 residues. CDR3 loop: CASGLGSSYEQYF. For the CDR3, the DNA is TGCGCCAGCGGATTAGGGTCCTCCTACGAGCAGTACTTC.

The rearrangement uses TRBV5-8 and TRBJ2-2, with 8 bases fitting TRBD2. This CDR3 region has 13 residues. The germline gives CDR1 SGHTS, CDR2 YDEGEE. Losses at the gene ends were 6 bases for V and 6 bases for J; bases not matched to a gene: 4. The CDR3 sequence: CASTSGGAGELFF. The CDR3 DNA reads TGTGCCAGCACATCGGGGGGGGCCGGGGAGCTGTTTTTT.

The CDR3 sequence: CASSLVLTMRYTF. The CDR3 nucleotides are TGTGCCAGCAGTTTAGTACTTACTATGCGCTACACCTTC. The chain couples TRBV28 to TRBJ1-2; D remains ambiguous. Trimming took off 2 bases at V and 9 bases at J, with 13 bases between the two ends. The CDR3 spans 13 residues. Germline CDR1 and CDR2: MDHEN and SYDVKM.

This sequence joins TRBV5-4 and TRBJ2-2, with 9 nucleotides matching TRBD2. The CDR3 contains 17 residues. Germline values: CDR1 SGHNT, CDR2 YYREEE (reference sequence). The junction had 10 bases not matched to a gene; V was cut back by 2 bases and J by 5 bases. CDR3 DNA: TGTGCCAGCAGCTTAAGGCTAGCGGGATCGGTGACCGGGGAGCTGTTTTTT. Protein sequence: CASSLRLAGSVTGELFF. Drawing the rest from reference TRBV5-4 and TRBJ2-2, the complete variable domain is ETGVTQSPTHLIKTRGQQVTLRCSSQSGHNTVSWYQQALGQGPQFIFQYYREEENGRGNFPPRFSGLQFPNYSSELNVNALELDDSALYLCASSLRLAGSVTGELFFGEGSRLTVL.